This T cell receptor beta chain was sequenced in a study of cytomegalovirus exposure and HLA in healthy donors. Overall study: The use of the same platform for the 120 or so validation repertoires and the 600 to 800 first-cohort repertoires was reported by a later analysis. Study observations and caveats: Listed as cytomegalovirus-associated were over 150 TCR beta chains. Many donors shared some public TCRs, even though most TCR sequences were rare.

TCRdb keeps only in-frame clones here, not all; method: immunoSEQ multiplex PCR. The sample gives 260,000 or so clones, roughly 87% of which show up once; 3.1% is in the top ten. Germline loops: CDR1 MNHEY, CDR2 SVGAGI. CDR3 length equals 14 residues. Trimming removed 6 bases from V and 3 bases from J; junction bases left unmatched: 8. The study drew the donors from its roughly 120-subject validation cohort, separate from the approximately 700-subject first cohort. About this clone: What it recognizes is unknown.

The genes are TRBV6-5 and TRBJ2-7; 7 positions match TRBD1. The receptor was isolated from a woman in her 30s in good health and CMV-seronegative. Material for sequencing was PBMCs. Here the CDR3 DNA reads TGTGCCAGCAGCCCGACAGGGATACTCTACGAGCAGTACTTC. Translated, it gives CASSPTGILYEQYF.